This is a list of T cell receptor beta chains from one sample in a study of CD8 T cells in ankylosing spondylitis. In TCRdb, the 5' RACE reads were re-called with MiXCR into one record per CDR3 protein. The sample gives more than 110,000 distinct CDR3 sequences, 7% to 10% of which show up once; more than 7% is in the top ten. Sequenced material: synovial fluid, either unsorted or a sorted T cell fraction (not recorded which). Every receptor here comes from a male donor with ankylosing spondylitis. The CDR3 runs from the conserved cysteine through the conserved F or W.

v_call	j_call	cdr3_aa
TRBV5-4	TRBJ2-3	CASSAGAARSTDTQYF
TRBV10-3	TRBJ2-1	CAIRDTGSEQFF
TRBV7-2	TRBJ1-3	CASSLQGSGGNTIYF
TRBV6-1	TRBJ2-3	CASRKLTGSTDTQYF
TRBV20-1	TRBJ2-7	CSARDSRIYEQYF
TRBV3-1	TRBJ2-7	CASSLSGSITYEQYF
TRBV25-1	TRBJ2-6	CASCPGGSGANVLTF
TRBV28	TRBJ2-7	CASSLPGDRGYEQYF
TRBV18	TRBJ2-5	CASSPRTAQETQYF
TRBV2	TRBJ2-5	CASSETEETQYF
TRBV20-1	TRBJ1-5	CSASRVGQPQHF
TRBV20-1	TRBJ2-3	CSARDGGEGTDTQYF
TRBV28	TRBJ2-7	CATSSYYEQYF
TRBV10-3	TRBJ2-7	CAISTPGQGTYEQYF
TRBV2	TRBJ1-4	CASSFGTGSEKLFF
TRBV4-3	TRBJ1-2	CASSQGTEPHGYTF
TRBV6-5	TRBJ1-5	CASSYNRDGYQPQHF
TRBV5-4	TRBJ1-5	CASSLGGQVPQPQHF
TRBV5-4	TRBJ2-3	CASSLGATSTDTQYF
TRBV27	TRBJ1-1	CASSGTYTEAFF
TRBV5-1	TRBJ2-5	CASSFGPTQETQYF
TRBV20-1	TRBJ2-7	CSARPPGLAGGEQYF
TRBV7-9	TRBJ1-1	CASSPDSLGTEAFF
TRBV11-2	TRBJ1-2	CASSFDRGLYGYTF
TRBV10-3	TRBJ2-7	CATNKGWGGNYEQYF
TRBV6-5	TRBJ2-3	CASSYTGSTDTQYF
TRBV25-1	TRBJ2-7	CASSYPGQSSYEQYF
TRBV9	TRBJ2-2	CASKSGHNTGELFF
TRBV27	TRBJ1-5	CASRGGTGRNQPQHF
TRBV5-1	TRBJ2-7	CASSPRVDTYEQYF
TRBV6-2/TRBV6-3	TRBJ1-6	CAVGTLVSESPLHF
TRBV6-2/TRBV6-3	TRBJ2-7	CASTDPAGEQYF
TRBV12-3/TRBV12-4	TRBJ1-5	CASSTNSGGNQPQHF
TRBV20-1	TRBJ1-2	CSARDPLGYGYTF
TRBV4-2	TRBJ2-4	CASSPGLAGGDEYF
TRBV18	TRBJ1-2	CASSPGTPNNYGYTF
TRBV11-2	TRBJ2-5	CASSPRAGAQTQYF
TRBV9	TRBJ2-6	CASSVGVRSSGANVLTF
TRBV4-2	TRBJ2-6	CASSHAGTGGSSGANVLTF
TRBV11-2	TRBJ2-7	CASSLPGTTSYEQYF
TRBV12-3/TRBV12-4	TRBJ1-5	CASSVGQGRNQPQHF
TRBV7-6	TRBJ2-7	CASSAGTREQYF